The clone carrying this T cell receptor (beta chain) was picked up one time. This sample was taken from a study of shared T cell receptors in the human thymus. The method was immunoSEQ multiplex PCR; TCRdb's version includes in-frame clones alone and lacks a portion of them. Among some 700,000 clones listed, around 87% were seen once. The V and J ends lost 5 bases and 5 bases, in that order; junction bases with no gene match: 6. Germline V gene lookup returns CDR1 PRHDT and CDR2 FYEKMQ (reference sequence). This CDR3 has 15 amino acids. The sample was also linked to a second study, of human thymus T cells.

What was sequenced was thymocytes. The chain is built from TRBV13 and TRBJ2-2, with 9 bases matching TRBD1. The receptor was isolated from a boy under two years old with a congenital heart defect. CDR3 sequence: CASSAGTGLTGELFF. DNA of the CDR3: TGTGCCAGCAGCGCCGGGACAGGGTTGACCGGGGAGCTGTTTTTT. The full variable domain, rest sourced from reference TRBV13 and TRBJ2-2, is AAGVIQSPRHLIKEKRETATLKCYPIPRHDTVYWYQQGPGQDPQFLISFYEKMQSDKGSIPDRFSAQQFSDYHSELNMSSLELGDSALYFCASSAGTGLTGELFFGEGSRLTVL.